The 27 T cell receptor beta chains below all came from one sample that was sequenced in a study of shared clonotypes between healthy human individuals. Produced via immunoSEQ multiplex PCR; TCRdb's table is partial and in-frame only. The table includes around 1,000,000 clones, 70% to 85% detected once. Sequencing was performed on memory CD4+ T cells from PBMCs. The subset here: CD45RA-negative fraction. The receptors originated from a man aged 18 to 30 in good health. Some clones in this sample may be carry-over from other donors' samples.

This clone was picked up one time. Other nucleotide sequences from this sample produce the same CDR3. The rearrangement uses TRBV28 and TRBJ2-7; D is unresolved. V lost 1 base, J lost 2 bases, and 9 bases lay in between. Germline CDR1 and CDR2: MDHEN and SYDVKM. This CDR3 comprises 14 residues. The DNA of the CDR3 is TGTGCCAGCAGTTTATCTGGCGAGACCTACGAGCAGTACTTC. It specifies CASSLSGETYEQYF. The complete variable domain, with remaining parts taken from reference TRBV28 and TRBJ2-7, reads DVKVTQSSRYLVKRTGEKVFLECVQDMDHENMFWYRQDPGLGLRLIYFSYDVKMKEKGDIPEGYSVSREKKERFSLILESASTNQTSMYLCASSLSGETYEQYFGPGTRLTVT.

The sample holds one count of this clone. The genes are TRBV5-4 and TRBJ1-4, with 7 bases identical to TRBD1. The junction had 5 bases not matched to a gene; V was cut back by 2 bases and J by 4 bases. Per germline, CDR1 SGHNT and CDR2 YYREEE (reference sequence). The CDR3 is 15 amino acids. The CDR3 is CASSFTGALNEKLFF. The CDR3 DNA follows: TGTGCCAGCAGCTTTACAGGGGCGCTTAATGAAAAACTGTTTTTT. Variable domain in full (rest from reference TRBV5-4 and TRBJ1-4): ETGVTQSPTHLIKTRGQQVTLRCSSQSGHNTVSWYQQALGQGPQFIFQYYREEENGRGNFPPRFSGLQFPNYSSELNVNALELDDSALYLCASSFTGALNEKLFFGSGTQLSVL.

This chain connects TRBV4-3 to TRBJ2-3; 11 nucleotides match TRBD2. V trimming: 0 bases; J trimming: 6 bases; junction bases outside the gene matches: 8. Germline CDR1 and CDR2: LGHNA and YSLEER. CDR3 length equals 17 residues. Here the CDR3 DNA reads TGCGCCAGCAGCCAAGATGGCCTAGCGGGAGGTGGGGATACGCAGTATTTT. Its translation is CASSQDGLAGGGDTQYF.

Here the CDR3 reads CASSPSGEGYNEQFF. CDR3 DNA: TGTGCCAGCAGTCCTAGTGGGGAGGGCTACAATGAGCAGTTCTTC. The chain recombines TRBV28 with TRBJ2-1; TRBD2 matches 7 bases. V was clipped by 5 bases and J by 3 bases; unmatched bases: 7. Germline V gene sequence: CDR1 MDHEN, CDR2 SYDVKM. The CDR3 extends over 15 amino acids.

The J gene is TRBJ2-7, the V gene TRBV5-1, with a weak D call TRBD2 (6 bases). CDR3 length: 14 residues. V lost 3 bases and J 3 bases, leaving 13 bases between the germline ends. Germline V lookup: CDR1 SGHRS, CDR2 YFSETQ. This CDR3 reads CASSWVGGNYEQYF. The CDR3 nucleotides read TGCGCCAGCAGCTGGGTGGGGGGAAACTACGAGCAGTACTTC.

The chain carries TRBV5-1 and TRBJ2-2, with 8 bases that match TRBD1. The CDR3 totals 15 residues. Germline CDR1 reads SGHRS; CDR2 reads YFSETQ. The J segment lost 7 bases and the V segment lost 3 bases, leaving 8 bases of the junction unmatched. Here the CDR3 reads CASSSGQGTNGELFF. The CDR3 DNA follows: TGCGCCAGCAGCTCCGGACAGGGCACCAACGGGGAGCTGTTTTTT.

The V and J genes are TRBV4-3 and TRBJ2-7; D might be TRBD2 (5 bases). CDR1 LGHNA and CDR2 YSLEER come from the germline V gene. The CDR3 totals 14 residues. Trimming took off 0 bases at V and 7 bases at J, with 13 bases between the two ends. For the CDR3, the DNA is TGCGCCAGCAGCCAAGAAGCCGGACCGGGGGAGCAGTACTTC. Encoded protein: CASSQEAGPGEQYF.

This chain joins TRBV27 and TRBJ2-5; possible D gene TRBD2, 6 bases. The CDR3 extends over 15 amino acids. The germline V gene encodes CDR1 MNHEY and CDR2 SMNVEV (reference sequence). Trimming stripped 6 bases from V and 5 bases from J, with 19 bases between. Here the CDR3 DNA reads TGTGCCAGCAGCACCTCCGGGAGCTCTCCGGAGACCCAGTACTTC. This codes for CASSTSGSSPETQYF.

The chain combines TRBV5-5 with TRBJ2-6, with D perhaps TRBD2 (5 bases). The CDR3 is 19 amino acids. From germline, CDR1 is SGHKS and CDR2 YYEKEE (reference sequence). Trimming took 4 bases from V and 4 from J, leaving 24 bases between them. The CDR3, as DNA: TGTGCCAGCAGCGGTCGGTCCTCAGGCGGGCCCTCAGGGGCCAACGTCCTGACTTTC. This codes for CASSGRSSGGPSGANVLTF.

The CDR3, as DNA: TGTGCCAGCACGACGCACGGAACGGGGGGAGGGCAGACAGATACGCAGTATTTT. It encodes CASTTHGTGGGQTDTQYF. V is TRBV5-5 and J is TRBJ2-3; 7 positions agree with TRBD2. CDR3 length: 18 residues. The V gene end was trimmed by 6 bases and the J gene end by 3 bases; junction bases not matched to a gene: 19. Germline assignment: CDR1 SGHKS and CDR2 YYEKEE (reference sequence).

This chain links TRBV28 with TRBJ2-7; perhaps TRBD1 as D (6 bases). From germline, CDR1 is MDHEN and CDR2 SYDVKM. There are 17 residues in the CDR3. V lost 7 bases, J lost 3 bases, and 25 bases lay in between. The CDR3 reads CASTQWGTTVDYYEQYF. The DNA for the CDR3 is TGTGCCAGCACCCAATGGGGGACAACGGTCGACTACTACGAGCAGTACTTC.

A single count supports this clone. The CDR3 sequence is CASSQAPWRTSYNEQFF. The CDR3 region has the DNA TGCGCCAGCAGCCAAGCCCCGTGGCGAACCTCCTACAATGAGCAGTTCTTC. The chain couples TRBV4-1 to TRBJ2-1; D remains ambiguous. CDR1 MGHRA and CDR2 YSYEKL come from the germline V gene. The V end lost 1 base, the J end lost 0 bases, and 13 bases lay between the germline ends. The CDR3 covers 17 residues.

This clone was observed a handful of times. In DNA form, the CDR3 reads TGCAGCGTTGAGAACAGCTTTACCTTC. It is translated as CSVENSFTF. The chain employs TRBV29-1 and TRBJ1-2; no firm D call. The germline V gene encodes CDR1 SQVTM and CDR2 ANQGSEA. The V end lost 3 bases, the J end lost 14 bases, and 10 bases lay between the germline ends. This CDR3 has 9 amino acids.

This clone occurred once. The CDR3 region has the DNA TGTGCCTGGAGTATAGACACCTACAATGAGCAGTTCTTC. It yields the protein CAWSIDTYNEQFF. The chain has TRBV30 and TRBJ2-1; D gene ambiguous. The CDR3 runs to 13 residues. V was trimmed by 2 bases and J by 2 bases, leaving 7 bases between them. Germline V gives CDR1 GTSNPN, CDR2 SVGIG (reference sequence).

The chain couples TRBV28 to TRBJ2-1; TRBD2 matches at 9 bases. Germline CDR1 and CDR2: MDHEN and SYDVKM. The V segment lost 2 bases and the J segment 15 bases; nucleotides outside the gene matches: 14. This CDR3 region has 15 residues. CDR3 DNA sequence: TGTGCCAGCAGTTTAAGGAGCAGCGGGAGGACCCGGGGGTTCTTC. Amino acids: CASSLRSSGRTRGFF.

Concerning this clone: Other DNA sequences in the sample encode the same CDR3. This chain links TRBV5-1 with TRBJ2-5; TRBD2 matches at 7 bases. The CDR3 has 14 amino acids. Germline lookup yields CDR1 SGHRS and CDR2 YFSETQ. The V segment lost 0 bases and the J segment 3 bases; nucleotides outside the gene matches: 2. The CDR3 DNA is TGCGCCAGCAGCTTGGCTAGCGGCAAAGAGACCCAGTACTTC. Translated: CASSLASGKETQYF. The variable domain in full, with the rest retrieved from reference TRBV5-1 and TRBJ2-5, is KAGVTQTPRYLIKTRGQQVTLSCSPISGHRSVSWYQQTPGQGLQFLFEYFSETQRNKGNFPGRFSGRQFSNSRSEMNVSTLELGDSALYLCASSLASGKETQYFGPGTRLLVL.

The chain couples TRBV7-2 to TRBJ2-1, with TRBD2 matching 9 bases. V trimming: 1 base; J trimming: 7 bases; junction bases outside the gene matches: 8. CDR3 size: 16 residues. The germline CDR1 and CDR2 sequences are SGHTA and FQGNSA. CDR3 in amino acids: CASSLGTSVYINEQFF. The CDR3 nucleotides are TGTGCCAGCAGCTTAGGGACTAGCGTTTATATAAATGAGCAGTTCTTC.

The V gene is TRBV2, the J gene TRBJ2-5; D call uncertain. This CDR3 comprises 13 residues. The germline gives CDR1 SNHLY, CDR2 FYNNEI. V dropped 4 bases and J dropped 2 bases, with 8 bases sitting between them. The CDR3 reads CASSALEQETQYF. Written as DNA, the CDR3 is TGTGCCAGCAGTGCCCTAGAGCAAGAGACCCAGTACTTC.

The chain joins TRBV2 to TRBJ2-7; the D gene could be TRBD1 or TRBD2 (7 bases each). Trimming removed 6 bases at V and 7 bases at J, with 28 bases between. The CDR3 runs 17 residues. Germline CDR1 reads SNHLY; CDR2 reads FYNNEI. In DNA form, the CDR3 reads TGTGCCAGCAGCCCCTACCTCGGGTCAGGGGGTAGCGGGGAGCAGTACTTC. Its translation is CASSPYLGSGGSGEQYF.

This clone came up once. The rearrangement links TRBV7-2 to TRBJ2-7, with D hard to call. The CDR3 loop spans 14 amino acids. The germline V gene encodes CDR1 SGHTA and CDR2 FQGNSA. Trimming removed 5 bases from V and 5 bases from J, with 16 bases in between. CDR3 coding DNA: TGTGCCAGCAGCCCTGGTGGCCTCAGGAACGAGCAGTACTTC. This gives the protein CASSPGGLRNEQYF.

The chain joins TRBV5-1 to TRBJ2-3; 8 bases are shared with TRBD1. V shed 3 bases, J shed 10 bases, and the junction held 16 bases outside the gene matches. CDR1 is SGHRS, CDR2 YFSETQ, per germline. The CDR3 is 16 residues long. The CDR3 loop reads CASSWSGQGSGIAQYF. DNA for the CDR3: TGCGCCAGCAGCTGGAGTGGACAGGGCTCGGGTATAGCGCAGTATTTT.

This clone was found a few times. The V gene is TRBV5-6, the J gene TRBJ1-2; a weak D match, TRBD1 (5 bases). This CDR3 is 14 amino acids long. Germline V gene lookup returns CDR1 SGHDT and CDR2 YYEEEE. Deletions cut 4 bases from V and 0 bases from J, with 10 bases between. This chain's CDR3 is CASSLDSTNYGYTF. For the CDR3, the DNA is TGTGCCAGCAGCCTAGACAGCACTAACTATGGCTACACCTTC.

V usage is TRBV6-4 and J usage is TRBJ1-2; D might be TRBD1 (5 bases). CDR1 and CDR2 from the germline V gene are MRHNA and SNTAGT. This CDR3 spans 15 amino acids. Between the trimmed V and J ends, which lost 4 bases and 4 bases, there was a span of 16 bases. CDR3 nucleotide sequence: TGTGCCAGCAGTGTCCAAGTCGGACACTTCTATGGCTACACCTTC. Translation gives CASSVQVGHFYGYTF.

V gene TRBV5-1 combines with J gene TRBJ2-7, with 13 bases identical to TRBD2. The CDR3 is 16 residues long. CDR1 and CDR2 from the germline V gene are SGHRS and YFSETQ. After removal of 4 bases from V and 6 bases from J, the junction contained 10 bases not matched to a gene. The CDR3 bases are TGCGCCAGCAGCCAACTTGGACTAGCGGGAGTAAGCGAGCAGTACTTC. Protein: CASSQLGLAGVSEQYF.

As to this clone: Other DNA variants within this sample encode the same CDR3. The CDR3 is CASSPGDRGRETQYF. The CDR3 region has the DNA TGTGCCAGCTCACCGGGGGACAGGGGGAGAGAGACCCAGTACTTC. The chain couples TRBV18 to TRBJ2-5, with 11 bases fitting TRBD1. V lost 3 bases and J lost 4; bases outside the gene matches: 4. The germline gives CDR1 KGHSH, CDR2 LQKENI. This CDR3 has 15 residues.

This clone was observed a handful of times. The chain carries TRBV28 and TRBJ1-1; a possible D gene is TRBD1 (6 bases). The germline gives CDR1 MDHEN, CDR2 SYDVKM. This CDR3 has 15 amino acids. V dropped 5 bases and J dropped 1 base, with 14 bases sitting between them. CDR3 nucleotides: TGTGCCAGCAGTGCCGCCGGGACATCGAACACTGAAGCTTTCTTT. Translating gives CASSAAGTSNTEAFF.

This chain connects TRBV5-1 to TRBJ2-5; TRBD1 aligns across 10 bases. With 2 bases clipped from V and 5 bases from J, the junction kept 12 bases outside the gene matches. CDR1 and CDR2 (germline): SGHRS, YFSETQ. This CDR3 is 17 amino acids long. The CDR3 region is CASSLTPYPGQGETQYF. The CDR3 nucleotides are TGCGCCAGCAGCTTAACTCCATATCCGGGACAGGGGGAGACCCAGTACTTC.